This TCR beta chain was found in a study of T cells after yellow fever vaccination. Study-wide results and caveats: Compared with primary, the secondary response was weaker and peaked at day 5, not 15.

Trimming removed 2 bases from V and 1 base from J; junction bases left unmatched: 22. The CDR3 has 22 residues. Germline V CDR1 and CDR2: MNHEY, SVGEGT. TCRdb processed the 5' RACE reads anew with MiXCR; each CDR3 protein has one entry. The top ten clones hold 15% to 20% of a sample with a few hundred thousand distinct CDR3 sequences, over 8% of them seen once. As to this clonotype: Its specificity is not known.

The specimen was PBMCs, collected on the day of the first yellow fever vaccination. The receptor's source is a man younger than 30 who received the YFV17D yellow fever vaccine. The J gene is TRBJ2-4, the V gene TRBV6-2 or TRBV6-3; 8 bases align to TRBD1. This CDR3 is CASSYIPQRQGSIWWAKNIQYF. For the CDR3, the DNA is TGTGCCAGCAGTTACATCCCCCAACGACAGGGGTCGATCTGGTGGGCCAAAAACATTCAGTACTTC.